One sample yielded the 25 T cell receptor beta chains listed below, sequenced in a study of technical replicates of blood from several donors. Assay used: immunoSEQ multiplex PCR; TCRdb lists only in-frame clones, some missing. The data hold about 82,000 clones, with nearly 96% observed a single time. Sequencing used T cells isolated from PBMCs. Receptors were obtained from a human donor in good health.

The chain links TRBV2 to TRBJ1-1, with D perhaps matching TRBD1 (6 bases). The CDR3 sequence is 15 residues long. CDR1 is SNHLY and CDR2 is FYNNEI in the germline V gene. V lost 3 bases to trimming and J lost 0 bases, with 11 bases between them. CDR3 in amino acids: CASSDWGGVNTEAFF. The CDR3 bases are TGTGCCAGCAGTGATTGGGGGGGCGTGAACACTGAAGCTTTCTTT.

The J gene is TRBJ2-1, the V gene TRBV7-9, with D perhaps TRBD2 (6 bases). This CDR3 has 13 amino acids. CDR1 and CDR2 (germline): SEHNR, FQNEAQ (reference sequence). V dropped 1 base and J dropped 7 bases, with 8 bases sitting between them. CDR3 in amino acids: CASSLGAGNEQFF. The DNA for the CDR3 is TGTGCCAGCAGCTTAGGGGCGGGGAATGAGCAGTTCTTC.

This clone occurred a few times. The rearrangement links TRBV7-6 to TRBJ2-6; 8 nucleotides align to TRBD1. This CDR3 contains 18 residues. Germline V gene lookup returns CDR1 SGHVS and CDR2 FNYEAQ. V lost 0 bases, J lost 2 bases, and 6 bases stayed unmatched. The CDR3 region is CASSLARWTGTGANVLTF. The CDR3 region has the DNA TGTGCCAGCAGCTTAGCGCGTTGGACAGGGACTGGGGCCAACGTCCTGACTTTC.

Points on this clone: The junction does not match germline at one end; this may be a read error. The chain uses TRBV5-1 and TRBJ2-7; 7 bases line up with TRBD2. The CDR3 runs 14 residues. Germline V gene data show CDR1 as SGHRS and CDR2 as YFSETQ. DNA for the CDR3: TGCCCCAGCAGCTTCCCTAGCGGCTCCTACGAGCAGTACTTC. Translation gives CPSSFPSGSYEQYF. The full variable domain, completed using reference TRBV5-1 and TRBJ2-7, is KAGVTQTPRYLIKTRGQQVTLSCSPISGHRSVSWYQQTPGQGLQFLFEYFSETQRNKGNFPGRFSGRQFSNSRSEMNVSTLELGDSALYLCPSSFPSGSYEQYFGPGTRLTVT.

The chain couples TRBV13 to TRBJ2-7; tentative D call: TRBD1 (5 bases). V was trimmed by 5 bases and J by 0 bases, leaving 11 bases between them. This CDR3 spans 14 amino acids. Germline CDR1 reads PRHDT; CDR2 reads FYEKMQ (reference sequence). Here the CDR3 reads CASSAGPYSYEQYF. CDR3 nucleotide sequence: TGTGCCAGCAGCGCAGGGCCCTACTCCTACGAGCAGTACTTC.

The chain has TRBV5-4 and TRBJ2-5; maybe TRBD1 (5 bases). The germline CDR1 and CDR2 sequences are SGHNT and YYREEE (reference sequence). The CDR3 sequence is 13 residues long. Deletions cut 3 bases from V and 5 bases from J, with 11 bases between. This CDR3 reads CASSSRVKETQYF. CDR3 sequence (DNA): TGTGCCAGCAGCTCCAGGGTAAAGGAGACCCAGTACTTC.

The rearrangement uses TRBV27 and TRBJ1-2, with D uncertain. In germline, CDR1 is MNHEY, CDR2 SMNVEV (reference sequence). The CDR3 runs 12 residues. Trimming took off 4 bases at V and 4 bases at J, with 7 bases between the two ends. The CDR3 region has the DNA TGTGCCAGCAGTTCAGTAAGCTATGGCTACACCTTC. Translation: CASSSVSYGYTF.

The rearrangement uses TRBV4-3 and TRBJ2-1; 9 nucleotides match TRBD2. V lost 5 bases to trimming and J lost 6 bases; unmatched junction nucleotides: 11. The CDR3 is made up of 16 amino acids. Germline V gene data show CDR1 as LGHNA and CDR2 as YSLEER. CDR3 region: CASSILAGEVGNEQFF. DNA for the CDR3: TGCGCCAGCAGCATTTTAGCGGGAGAAGTGGGCAATGAGCAGTTCTTC.

The CDR3 nucleotides read TGTGCCAGCAGCTTGAGATTTAGCTATGGCTACACCTTC. It yields the protein CASSLRFSYGYTF. V is TRBV5-4 and J is TRBJ1-2; D is unresolved. V lost 1 base, J lost 4 bases, and 8 bases lay in between. This CDR3 region has 13 residues. In germline, CDR1 is SGHNT, CDR2 YYREEE (reference sequence).

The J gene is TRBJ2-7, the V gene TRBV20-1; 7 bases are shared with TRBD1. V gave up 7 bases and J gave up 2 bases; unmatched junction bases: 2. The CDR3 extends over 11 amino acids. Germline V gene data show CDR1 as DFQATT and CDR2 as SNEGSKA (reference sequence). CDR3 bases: TGCAGTGTAACAGGGGCCTACGAGCAGTACTTC. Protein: CSVTGAYEQYF.

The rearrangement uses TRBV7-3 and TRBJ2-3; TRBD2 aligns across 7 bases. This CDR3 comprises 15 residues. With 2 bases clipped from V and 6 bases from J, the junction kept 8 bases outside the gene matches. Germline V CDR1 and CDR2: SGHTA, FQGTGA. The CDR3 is CASSLVGGSYDTQYF. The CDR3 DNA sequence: TGTGCCAGCAGCTTAGTCGGCGGGAGTTACGATACGCAGTATTTT.

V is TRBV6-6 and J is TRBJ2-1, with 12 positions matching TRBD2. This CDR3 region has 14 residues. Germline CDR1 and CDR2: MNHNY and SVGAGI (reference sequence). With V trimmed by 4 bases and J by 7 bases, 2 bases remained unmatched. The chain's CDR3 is CASSLTSGSNEQFF. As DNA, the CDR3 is TGTGCCAGCAGTTTGACTAGCGGGAGTAATGAGCAGTTCTTC.

The DNA for the CDR3 is TGTGCCAGCAGCGGGACTAGCGGGAGCGACAATGAGCAGTTCTTC. Protein product: CASSGTSGSDNEQFF. The V call is TRBV9, the J call TRBJ2-1; 13 positions match TRBD2. The CDR3 has 15 residues. Germline CDR1 reads SGDLS; CDR2 reads YYNGEE. Unmatched junction bases numbered 2, after V lost 3 bases and J lost 5 bases.

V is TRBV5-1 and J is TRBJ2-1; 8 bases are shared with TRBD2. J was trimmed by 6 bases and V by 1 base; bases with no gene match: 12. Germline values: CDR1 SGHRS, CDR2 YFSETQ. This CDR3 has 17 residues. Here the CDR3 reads CASSLSIAGMGGNEQFF. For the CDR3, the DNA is TGCGCCAGCAGCTTGTCAATAGCGGGAATGGGCGGCAATGAGCAGTTCTTC.

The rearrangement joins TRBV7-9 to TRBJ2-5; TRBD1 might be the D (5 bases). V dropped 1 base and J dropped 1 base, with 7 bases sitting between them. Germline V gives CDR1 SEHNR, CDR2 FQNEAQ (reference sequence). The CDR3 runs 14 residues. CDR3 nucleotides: TGTGCCAGCAGCTTAGGACAGTTCCAAGAGACCCAGTACTTC. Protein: CASSLGQFQETQYF. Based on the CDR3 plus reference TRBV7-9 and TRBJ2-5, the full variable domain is DTGVSQNPRHKITKRGQNVTFRCDPISEHNRLYWYRQTLGQGPEFLTYFQNEAQLEKSRLLSDRFSAERPKGSFSTLEIQRTEQGDSAMYLCASSLGQFQETQYFGPGTRLLVL.

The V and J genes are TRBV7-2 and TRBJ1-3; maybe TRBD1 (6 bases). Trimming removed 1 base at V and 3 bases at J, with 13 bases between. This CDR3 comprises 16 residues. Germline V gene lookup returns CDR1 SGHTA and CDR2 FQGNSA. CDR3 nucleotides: TGTGCCAGCAGCTTAGGACAGGTTAGAGGTGGAAACACCATATATTTT. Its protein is CASSLGQVRGGNTIYF.

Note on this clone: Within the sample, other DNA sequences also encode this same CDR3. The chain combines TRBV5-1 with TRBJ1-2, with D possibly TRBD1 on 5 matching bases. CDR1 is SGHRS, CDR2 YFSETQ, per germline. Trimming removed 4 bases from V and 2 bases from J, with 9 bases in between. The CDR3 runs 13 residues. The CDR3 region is CASSLGANYGYTF. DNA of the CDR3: TGCGCCAGCAGCCTAGGGGCGAACTATGGCTACACCTTC.

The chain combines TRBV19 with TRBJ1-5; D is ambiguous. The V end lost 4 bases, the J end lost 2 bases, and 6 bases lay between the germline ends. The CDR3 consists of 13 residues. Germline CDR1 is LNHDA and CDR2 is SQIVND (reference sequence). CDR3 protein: CASSKEGNQPQHF. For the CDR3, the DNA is TGTGCCAGTAGTAAGGAGGGCAATCAGCCCCAGCATTTT.

The CDR3 spells CASSYQNTQYF. The CDR3 bases are TGTGCCAGCAGTTACCAGAATACGCAGTATTTT. The chain combines TRBV6-5 with TRBJ2-3; D gene unclear. Trimming removed 2 bases from V and 7 bases from J, with 4 bases in between. Germline CDR1 reads MNHEY; CDR2 reads SVGAGI. This CDR3 comprises 11 residues.

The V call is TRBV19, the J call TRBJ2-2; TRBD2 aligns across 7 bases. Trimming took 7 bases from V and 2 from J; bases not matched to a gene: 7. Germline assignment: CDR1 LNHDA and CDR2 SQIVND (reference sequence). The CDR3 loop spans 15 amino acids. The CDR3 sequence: CASTSPGLNTGELFF. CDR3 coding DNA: TGTGCCAGTACCTCTCCGGGACTAAACACCGGGGAGCTGTTTTTT.

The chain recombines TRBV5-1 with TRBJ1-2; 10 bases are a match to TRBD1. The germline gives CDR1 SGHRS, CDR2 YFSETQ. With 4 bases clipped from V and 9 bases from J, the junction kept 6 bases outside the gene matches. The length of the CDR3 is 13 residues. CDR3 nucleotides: TGCGCCAGCAGCCCGGGACAGGGGTTGAGCTACACCTTC. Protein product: CASSPGQGLSYTF.

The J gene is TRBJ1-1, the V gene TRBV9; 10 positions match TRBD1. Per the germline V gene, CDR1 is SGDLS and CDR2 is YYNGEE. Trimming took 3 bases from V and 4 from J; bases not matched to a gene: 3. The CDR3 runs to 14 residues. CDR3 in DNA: TGTGCCAGCAGCGGGACAGGGGGTAGCACTGAAGCTTTCTTT. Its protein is CASSGTGGSTEAFF.

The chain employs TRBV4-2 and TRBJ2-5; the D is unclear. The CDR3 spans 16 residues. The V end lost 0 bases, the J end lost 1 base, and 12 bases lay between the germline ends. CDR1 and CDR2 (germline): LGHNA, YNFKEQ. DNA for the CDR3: TGTGCCAGCAGCCAAGATGGCTTCGGCGGCCAAGAGACCCAGTACTTC. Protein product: CASSQDGFGGQETQYF.

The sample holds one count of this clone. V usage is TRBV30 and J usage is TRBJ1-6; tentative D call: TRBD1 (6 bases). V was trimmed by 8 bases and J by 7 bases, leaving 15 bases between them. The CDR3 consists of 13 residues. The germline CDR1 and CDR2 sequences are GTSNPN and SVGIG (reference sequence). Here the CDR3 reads CATHRARNSPLHF. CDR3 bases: TGTGCCACTCACAGGGCCCGGAATTCACCCCTCCACTTT.

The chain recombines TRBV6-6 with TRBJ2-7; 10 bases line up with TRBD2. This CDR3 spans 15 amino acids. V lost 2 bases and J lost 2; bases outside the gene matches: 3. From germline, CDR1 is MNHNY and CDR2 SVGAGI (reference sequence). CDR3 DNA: TGTGCCAGCAGTTACGGGCTAGCGGGAGCCTACGAGCAGTACTTC. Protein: CASSYGLAGAYEQYF.